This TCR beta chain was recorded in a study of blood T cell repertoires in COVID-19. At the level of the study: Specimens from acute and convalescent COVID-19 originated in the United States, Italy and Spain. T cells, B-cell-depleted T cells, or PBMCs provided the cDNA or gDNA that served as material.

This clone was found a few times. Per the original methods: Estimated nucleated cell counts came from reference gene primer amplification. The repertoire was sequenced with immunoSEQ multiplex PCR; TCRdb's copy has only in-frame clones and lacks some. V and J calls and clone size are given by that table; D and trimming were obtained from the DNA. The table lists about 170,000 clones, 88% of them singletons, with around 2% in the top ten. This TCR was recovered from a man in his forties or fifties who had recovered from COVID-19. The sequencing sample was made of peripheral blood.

The CDR3 coding sequence is TGTGCCAGCAGCTTAGAGGGCGGGAGGAGCGAGACCCAGTACTTC. This encodes CASSLEGGRSETQYF. The chain links TRBV7-9 to TRBJ2-5, with 8 bases aligning to TRBD2. The CDR3 covers 15 residues. With V trimmed by 1 base and J by 5 bases, 6 bases remained unmatched. From germline, CDR1 is SEHNR and CDR2 FQNEAQ (reference sequence).